Below, 27 T cell receptor beta chains from the same sample are listed, as sequenced in a study of graft-versus-host responses after intestinal transplantation. Some clones are missing from TCRdb's copy, which holds only in-frame ones; the method was immunoSEQ multiplex PCR. The top ten hold over 1.5% of the sample, which has about 21,000 clones, around two fifths seen once. Responders that carried the CFSE label, approximately 200,000 of them, were plated with approximately 200,000 irradiated, violet-dye-labeled stimulator cells. Sequencing used alloreactive CD8+ T cells from a mixed lymphocyte reaction culture, obtained before intestinal transplant. Documented subset: CFSE-low proliferating T cells sorted from approximately 6-day pre-transplant mixed lymphocyte reaction (GvH or HvG direction). These receptors were collected from a human patient who received an intestinal transplant.

The chain is built from TRBV4-2 and TRBJ2-1; TRBD2 agrees at 13 bases. Germline CDR1 is LGHNA and CDR2 is YNFKEQ. J lost 7 bases, V lost 0 bases, and 6 bases had no gene match. CDR3 length equals 17 residues. This chain's CDR3 is CASSQDTSGRGGNEQFF. DNA for the CDR3: TGTGCCAGCAGCCAAGATACTAGCGGGAGGGGTGGAAATGAGCAGTTCTTC.

J is TRBJ2-5 and V is TRBV15; D not resolved. V was shortened by 0 bases and J by 6 bases, with 5 bases between the two germline ends. Per germline, CDR1 LNHNV and CDR2 YYDKDF (reference sequence). This CDR3 has 12 residues. In DNA form, the CDR3 reads TGTGCCACCAGCAGAGAATTGCAGACCCAGTACTTC. Its translation: CATSRELQTQYF.

The V and J genes are TRBV6-6 and TRBJ2-7, with 11 bases lining up with TRBD2. The CDR3 loop spans 14 amino acids. Germline lookup yields CDR1 MNHNY and CDR2 SVGAGI (reference sequence). Unmatched junction bases numbered 9, after V lost 7 bases and J lost 7 bases. In DNA, the CDR3 is TGTGCCAGCACCAGACTAGCGGGAATGGATGAGCAGTACTTC. This encodes CASTRLAGMDEQYF.

The chain carries TRBV6-9 and TRBJ2-2, with 13 bases matching TRBD2. The CDR3 contains 15 residues. Germline trimming cut 7 bases from V and 6 bases from J; bases unmatched to any gene: 5. Germline assignment: CDR1 MNHGY and CDR2 SVAAGI. CDR3: CASIGLAGVAGELFF. CDR3 sequence (DNA): TGTGCCAGCATCGGACTAGCGGGAGTTGCCGGGGAGCTGTTTTTT.

This clone was counted once. The genes are TRBV6-5 and TRBJ2-7, with D maybe TRBD2 (6 bases). The CDR3 consists of 14 residues. The V end lost 0 bases, the J end lost 6 bases, and 12 bases lay between the germline ends. Germline assignment: CDR1 MNHEY and CDR2 SVGAGI. CDR3 sequence: CASSYSGQGGEQYF. DNA for the CDR3: TGTGCCAGCAGTTACTCTGGCCAGGGAGGCGAGCAGTACTTC.

V and J are TRBV6-1 and TRBJ1-1; D gene ambiguous. The germline CDR1 and CDR2 sequences are MNHNS and SASEGT. Trimming removed 0 bases from V and 3 bases from J, with 8 bases in between. This CDR3 spans 14 amino acids. CDR3 sequence: CASSEARGYTEAFF. CDR3 bases: TGTGCCAGCAGTGAAGCGCGAGGGTACACTGAAGCTTTCTTT.

The chain carries TRBV9 and TRBJ2-5, with D tentatively TRBD1 (6 bases). Gene TRBJ2-7 matches the end of the DNA better, so the J call may be wrong. CDR1 and CDR2 from the germline V gene are SGDLS and YYNGEE. This CDR3 has 13 amino acids. As DNA, the CDR3 is TGTGCCAGCAGCCCTCCGGACAGTTACGAGCAGTACTTC. It translates to CASSPPDSYEQYF.

Only a few counts were recorded for this clone. Written as DNA, the CDR3 is TGTGCCAGCAGTGAAGTCGGAGGGGGCCCTGGAAAACTGTTTTTT. Translating it yields CASSEVGGGPGKLFF. The J gene is TRBJ1-4, the V gene TRBV6-1; the match to TRBD1 covers 7 bases. This CDR3 contains 15 residues. The germline CDR1 and CDR2 sequences are MNHNS and SASEGT. V lost 1 base to trimming and J lost 10 bases; unmatched junction nucleotides: 9.

Regarding this clone: Other DNA sequences in this specimen translate into the identical CDR3. The V gene is TRBV6-1, the J gene TRBJ2-7; 7 nucleotides line up with TRBD1. The V segment lost 4 bases and the J segment 2 bases; nucleotides outside the gene matches: 2. Looked up from germline, CDR1 is MNHNS and CDR2 is SASEGT. CDR3 size: 13 residues. The CDR3 sequence: CASSVDRAYEQYF. The CDR3, as DNA: TGTGCCAGCAGTGTTGACAGGGCCTACGAGCAGTACTTC.

This clone was detected only a few times. The chain has TRBV7-9 and TRBJ2-7, with no clear D. Trimming took off 1 base at V and 1 base at J, with 2 bases between the two ends. The CDR3 has 12 amino acids. Germline V gene sequence: CDR1 SEHNR, CDR2 FQNEAQ (reference sequence). The CDR3 nucleotides are TGTGCCAGCAGCTTAGGATCCTACGAGCAGTACTTC. Translating it yields CASSLGSYEQYF.

V gene TRBV11-1 combines with J gene TRBJ2-1; TRBD2 aligns across 11 bases. The CDR3 covers 18 residues. With 5 bases clipped from V and 0 bases from J, the junction kept 9 bases outside the gene matches. Germline V gene data show CDR1 as SGHAT and CDR2 as FQDESV (reference sequence). CDR3 loop: CASSRRLAGGGSYNEQFF. The CDR3 DNA reads as TGTGCCAGCAGCCGCCGCCTAGCGGGAGGAGGCTCCTACAATGAGCAGTTCTTC.

The chain couples TRBV7-9 to TRBJ1-2; the match to TRBD1 covers 10 bases. Trimming took 1 base from V and 4 from J; bases not matched to a gene: 3. Germline CDR1 SEHNR, CDR2 FQNEAQ (reference sequence). The CDR3 extends over 15 amino acids. The CDR3 nucleotides are TGTGCCAGCAGCTTAGAGGGGACAGGGGTCTATGGCTACACCTTC. It specifies CASSLEGTGVYGYTF.

The V gene is TRBV6-6, the J gene TRBJ1-2; a weak D match, TRBD1 (5 bases). V lost 6 bases and J lost 8, with 19 bases in between. CDR1 MNHNY and CDR2 SVGAGI come from the germline V gene (reference sequence). This CDR3 contains 14 residues. CDR3 sequence: CASRNTRGSAGYTF. Here the CDR3 DNA reads TGTGCCAGCAGAAATACTAGGGGATCGGCGGGCTACACCTTC.

This clone was seen a few times. The chain links TRBV7-3 to TRBJ1-2; 8 nucleotides agree with TRBD1. The ends lost 2 bases at V and 4 bases at J; junction bases unmatched: 0. Germline CDR1 reads SGHTA; CDR2 reads FQGTGA. The CDR3 contains 13 residues. CDR3 nucleotide sequence: TGTGCCAGCAGCTTAGGGACAGGCTATGGCTACACCTTC. This sequence encodes CASSLGTGYGYTF.

The chain employs TRBV30 and TRBJ1-1; D uncertain. CDR1 and CDR2 from the germline V gene are GTSNPN and SVGIG (reference sequence). Trimming took off 1 base at V and 0 bases at J, with 12 bases between the two ends. This CDR3 comprises 15 residues. CDR3 residues: CAWSGGAGVNTEAFF. The CDR3 region has the DNA TGTGCCTGGAGTGGGGGAGCCGGGGTGAACACTGAAGCTTTCTTT.

J is TRBJ2-7 and V is TRBV6-5; 7 nucleotides align to TRBD1. This CDR3 is built from 15 residues. Losses at the gene ends were 7 bases for V and 3 bases for J; bases not matched to a gene: 12. Germline values: CDR1 MNHEY, CDR2 SVGAGI. The CDR3 sequence is CASKLQSAGGYEQYF. The CDR3 DNA reads as TGTGCCAGCAAACTACAGTCGGCAGGGGGCTACGAGCAGTACTTC.

This clone was counted between two and nine times. The genes are TRBV6-1 and TRBJ2-7; 11 bases are shared with TRBD2. V lost 6 bases and J lost 5; bases outside the gene matches: 6. CDR1 and CDR2 from the germline V gene are MNHNS and SASEGT. The CDR3 consists of 14 residues. CDR3 nucleotides: TGTGCCAGCAGAATAGCGGGAGGGGACCACGAGCAGTACTTC. The encoded protein is CASRIAGGDHEQYF.

The chain uses TRBV20-1 and TRBJ2-1; perhaps TRBD1 as D (5 bases). V lost 6 bases to trimming and J lost 3 bases, with 6 bases between them. The germline CDR1 and CDR2 sequences are DFQATT and SNEGSKA (reference sequence). The CDR3 has 11 residues. The DNA for the CDR3 is TGCAGTGCGACAGTCTACAATGAGCAGTTCTTC. Protein: CSATVYNEQFF.

This chain connects TRBV6-5 to TRBJ2-7, with TRBD2 identical over 10 bases. The germline V gene encodes CDR1 MNHEY and CDR2 SVGAGI. The CDR3 totals 13 residues. The trim removed 7 bases at V and 5 bases at J, leaving 5 bases unmatched. CDR3 loop: CASKGLAVDEQYF. In DNA form, the CDR3 reads TGTGCCAGCAAAGGACTAGCGGTCGACGAGCAGTACTTC.

DNA for the CDR3: TGTGCCAGCAGTACGGGCAAGTATGGCTACACCTTC. It codes for CASSTGKYGYTF. This sequence joins TRBV5-4 and TRBJ1-2; D is unresolved. Germline V gene lookup returns CDR1 SGHNT and CDR2 YYREEE (reference sequence). V was clipped by 5 bases and J by 5 bases, with 10 bases between them. The CDR3 totals 12 residues.

The chain uses TRBV6-4 and TRBJ1-2; no clear D gene. CDR3 length equals 12 residues. The V end was cut by 5 bases, the J end by 6 bases, with 10 bases between. Germline V gene data show CDR1 as MRHNA and CDR2 as SNTAGT. The CDR3 coding sequence is TGTGCCAGCAGTTCTCCCTCCCATGGCTACACCTTC. It encodes CASSSPSHGYTF.

The chain is built from TRBV28 and TRBJ2-7; 7 nucleotides align to TRBD2. After removal of 6 bases from V and 10 bases from J, the junction contained 9 bases not matched to a gene. CDR3 length: 12 amino acids. Germline CDR1 and CDR2: MDHEN and SYDVKM. In DNA form, the CDR3 reads TGTGCCAGCAGGCACCAAGGGACTACCCAGTACTTC. It specifies CASRHQGTTQYF.

V gene TRBV6-6 combines with J gene TRBJ2-7, with D unresolved. Trimming cost V 2 bases and J 2 bases, with 10 bases left between them. The CDR3 is made up of 14 amino acids. Germline V gives CDR1 MNHNY, CDR2 SVGAGI (reference sequence). CDR3 DNA: TGTGCCAGCAGTTACACGGTAGGGCCCTACGAGCAGTACTTC. Translation: CASSYTVGPYEQYF.

The V call is TRBV19, the J call TRBJ1-5; D may be TRBD1 (6 bases). Trimming removed 9 bases from V and 2 bases from J, with 14 bases in between. Per germline, CDR1 LNHDA and CDR2 SQIVND (reference sequence). The CDR3 covers 14 residues. The CDR3 protein is CASRVYRGNQPQHF. In nucleotides, the CDR3 is TGTGCCAGCCGTGTATACAGGGGCAATCAGCCCCAGCATTTT.

The V and J genes are TRBV6-5 and TRBJ2-7; a weak D match, TRBD2 (6 bases). V lost 0 bases, J lost 2 bases, and 11 bases lay in between. Germline CDR1 is MNHEY and CDR2 is SVGAGI. The CDR3 covers 15 residues. The CDR3 is CASSYSPGETYEQYF. For the CDR3, the DNA is TGTGCCAGCAGTTACTCACCGGGAGAAACCTACGAGCAGTACTTC.

In its sample, this clone was seen a few times. The chain combines TRBV10-3 with TRBJ2-7, with unresolved D. Trimming pared 5 bases from V and 3 bases from J, leaving 5 bases between. The CDR3 is made up of 11 amino acids. Germline V gives CDR1 ENHRY, CDR2 SYGVKD. DNA of the CDR3: TGTGCCATCAGTCAAAACTACGAGCAGTACTTC. Amino acids: CAISQNYEQYF.

This clone was detected only a few times. CDR3 coding DNA: TGCGCCAGCAGCTTGGGTGCGGGAGGCGATACGCAGTATTTT. Translated, it gives CASSLGAGGDTQYF. The chain joins TRBV5-1 to TRBJ2-3, with 8 positions matching TRBD2. Germline V CDR1 and CDR2: SGHRS, YFSETQ. J gave up 6 bases and V 0 bases, and 3 bases lay outside the gene matches. The CDR3 has 14 residues.